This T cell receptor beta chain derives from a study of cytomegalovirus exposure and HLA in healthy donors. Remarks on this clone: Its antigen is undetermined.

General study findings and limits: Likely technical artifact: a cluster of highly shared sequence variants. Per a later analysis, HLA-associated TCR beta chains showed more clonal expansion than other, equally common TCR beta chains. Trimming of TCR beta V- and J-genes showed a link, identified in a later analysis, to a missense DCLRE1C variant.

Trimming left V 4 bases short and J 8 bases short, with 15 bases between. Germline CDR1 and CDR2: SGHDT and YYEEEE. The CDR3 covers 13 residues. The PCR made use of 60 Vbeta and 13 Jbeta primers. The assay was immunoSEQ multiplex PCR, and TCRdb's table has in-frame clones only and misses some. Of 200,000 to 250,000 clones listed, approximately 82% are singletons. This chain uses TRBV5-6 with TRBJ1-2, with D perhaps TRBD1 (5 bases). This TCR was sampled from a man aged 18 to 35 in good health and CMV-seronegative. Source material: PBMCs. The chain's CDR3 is CASSLGWGRGYTF. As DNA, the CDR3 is TGTGCCAGCAGCCTGGGCTGGGGCCGCGGCTACACCTTC.